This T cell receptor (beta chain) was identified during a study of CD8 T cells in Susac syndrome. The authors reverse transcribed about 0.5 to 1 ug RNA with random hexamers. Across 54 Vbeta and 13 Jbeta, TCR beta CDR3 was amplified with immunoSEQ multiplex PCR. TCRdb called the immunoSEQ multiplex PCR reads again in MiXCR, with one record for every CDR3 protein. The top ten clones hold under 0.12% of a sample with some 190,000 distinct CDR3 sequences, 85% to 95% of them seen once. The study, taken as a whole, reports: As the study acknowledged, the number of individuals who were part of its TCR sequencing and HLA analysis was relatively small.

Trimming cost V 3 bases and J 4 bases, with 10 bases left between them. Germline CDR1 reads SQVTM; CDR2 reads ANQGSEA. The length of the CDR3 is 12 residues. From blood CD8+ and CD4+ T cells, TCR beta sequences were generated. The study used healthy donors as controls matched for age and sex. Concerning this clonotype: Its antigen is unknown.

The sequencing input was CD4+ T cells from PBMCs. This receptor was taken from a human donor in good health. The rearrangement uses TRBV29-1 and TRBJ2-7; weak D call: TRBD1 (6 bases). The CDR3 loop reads CSVDRGPYEQYV. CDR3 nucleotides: TGCAGCGTTGACAGGGGCCCTTACGAGCAGTACGTC.